This TCR beta chain came from a study of blood T cell repertoires in COVID-19. Study in general: Samples taken during acute and convalescent COVID-19 were collected in the United States, Italy and Spain.

Seattle participants joined during active infection and were tracked over time. The CDR3 covers 13 residues. Trimming left V 7 bases short and J 6 bases short, with 16 bases between. Germline CDR1 and CDR2: GTSNPN and SVGIG (reference sequence). Original processing notes: Scientists estimated how many nucleated cells there were by amplifying reference gene primers. TCRdb keeps only in-frame clones here, not all; method: immunoSEQ multiplex PCR. Clonal size and the V and J genes are those of that table, whereas D and trimming came from the DNA. This table has fewer than 650,000 clones, 70% to 90% appearing once.

The TCR was taken from a woman between 50 and 59 years old with COVID-19, enrolled during active disease. The sample was peripheral blood. The chain links TRBV30 to TRBJ2-1; a weak D match, TRBD2 (6 bases). CDR3 in amino acids: CASLGEDVNEQFF. In DNA form, the CDR3 reads TGTGCCTCGCTCGGGGAGGACGTCAATGAGCAGTTCTTC.